Each of the 20 T cell receptor beta chains below was sequenced from the same sample in a study of beta chain features in type 1 diabetes. Whole-study results and caveats: A moderate, significant TCRB CDR3 shortening appeared in type 1 diabetes across four CD4+ subsets.

These TCRs' antigens remain unknown. Every bit of the isolated RNA underwent reverse transcription, so sequencing read expressed TCRB transcripts. Produced via immunoSEQ multiplex PCR; TCRdb's table is partial and in-frame only. This sample has 250,000 to 300,000 clones; roughly a quarter occur once, and the top ten carry around 0.011%. The material sequenced was naive CD4+ T cells from blood. Receptor source: a woman younger than 45 with type 1 diabetes.

A single count supports this clone. The chain combines TRBV5-8 with TRBJ2-3; possible D gene TRBD2, 5 bases. This CDR3 is built from 13 residues. V lost 4 bases to trimming and J lost 4 bases, with 10 bases between them. Germline CDR1 is SGHTS and CDR2 is YDEGEE. The chain's CDR3 is CASSRRMADTQYF. DNA for the CDR3: TGTGCCAGCAGCCGGAGGATGGCAGATACGCAGTATTTT.

The V call is TRBV11-3, the J call TRBJ1-1; TRBD1 is a possible D gene (5 bases). V was shortened by 5 bases and J by 3 bases, with 13 bases between the two germline ends. Per germline, CDR1 SGHNT and CDR2 YENEEA. The CDR3 totals 14 residues. In DNA form, the CDR3 reads TGTGCCAGCAGCCCGCAGGGCTCAGACACTGAAGCTTTCTTT. It yields the protein CASSPQGSDTEAFF.

The chain is built from TRBV7-6 and TRBJ2-1, with a weak D call TRBD2 (6 bases). Germline-derived CDR1 and CDR2 are SGHVS and FNYEAQ. V gave up 4 bases and J gave up 5 bases, with 24 bases separating them. The CDR3 spans 18 residues. In nucleotides, the CDR3 is TGTGCCAGCAGCTATCCCTTCCCCCTGGGGGGACCCAACAATGAGCAGTTCTTC. As protein: CASSYPFPLGGPNNEQFF.

The chain couples TRBV30 to TRBJ2-3; 12 bases are a match to TRBD1. Losses at the gene ends were 4 bases for V and 6 bases for J; bases not matched to a gene: 11. This CDR3 has 16 amino acids. CDR1 and CDR2 from the germline V gene are GTSNPN and SVGIG (reference sequence). The CDR3 nucleotides are TGTGCCTGGACCGTCCCGGGACAGGGGGCTGGGGATACGCAGTATTTT. Translating gives CAWTVPGQGAGDTQYF.

There are a few counts of this clone. The rearrangement uses TRBV5-1 and TRBJ1-1; D gene uncertain. Germline CDR1 is SGHRS and CDR2 is YFSETQ. V dropped 0 bases and J dropped 3 bases, with 15 bases sitting between them. There are 16 residues in the CDR3. The CDR3 DNA is TGCGCCAGCAGCTTGGAAGCTCGCGGGATCCACACTGAAGCTTTCTTT. It yields the protein CASSLEARGIHTEAFF.

The chain is built from TRBV18 and TRBJ2-2; no clear D gene. CDR1 is KGHSH, CDR2 LQKENI, per germline. The CDR3 totals 15 residues. V was clipped by 2 bases and J by 4 bases, with 11 bases between them. The DNA for the CDR3 is TGTGCCAGCTCACCAAGGCAGGCCATCACCGGGGAGCTGTTTTTT. As protein: CASSPRQAITGELFF.

This clone turned up a few times. CDR3 nucleotide sequence: TGCGCCAGCAGCCCCGGCACGGGAGGGCTCTACAATGAGCAGTTCTTC. Protein: CASSPGTGGLYNEQFF. The V and J genes are TRBV5-1 and TRBJ2-1, with 8 bases matching TRBD2. The CDR3 is 16 amino acids. Germline V CDR1 and CDR2: SGHRS, YFSETQ. The J segment lost 3 bases and the V segment lost 4 bases, leaving 9 bases of the junction unmatched.

The rearrangement uses TRBV30 and TRBJ2-1, with TRBD2 matching over 9 bases. Looked up from germline, CDR1 is GTSNPN and CDR2 is SVGIG (reference sequence). Trimming at V came to 4 bases and at J to 9 bases, leaving 7 bases not matched to a gene. CDR3 size: 13 residues. The DNA for the CDR3 is TGTGCCTGGAATCAAGCGGGAGGCGGTGAGCAGTTCTTC. Encoded protein: CAWNQAGGGEQFF.

The chain has TRBV29-1 and TRBJ2-1; TRBD2 agrees at 9 bases. Trimming took 2 bases from V and 10 from J; bases not matched to a gene: 12. There are 15 residues in the CDR3. Germline assignment: CDR1 SQVTM and CDR2 ANQGSEA. CDR3 in amino acids: CSVEPGTSRGLEQFF. The CDR3 DNA is TGCAGCGTTGAACCGGGGACTAGCAGAGGGTTAGAGCAGTTCTTC.

This chain links TRBV6-5 with TRBJ1-1; perhaps TRBD1 as D (6 bases). V was cut by 2 bases and J by 1 base, with 11 bases left in between. The CDR3 has 15 amino acids. From germline, CDR1 is MNHEY and CDR2 SVGAGI. CDR3 in DNA: TGTGCCAGCAGTTACCCCGGGACATCGAACACTGAAGCTTTCTTT. As protein: CASSYPGTSNTEAFF.

V is TRBV7-9 and J is TRBJ1-2; 10 bases are shared with TRBD1. Germline V gives CDR1 SEHNR, CDR2 FQNEAQ (reference sequence). This CDR3 is built from 16 residues. The V gene end was trimmed by 5 bases and the J gene end by 0 bases; junction bases not matched to a gene: 6. The DNA for the CDR3 is TGTGCCAGCAGCAAAATAGGACAGGGGGCTAACTATGGCTACACCTTC. Translating it yields CASSKIGQGANYGYTF. The full variable domain, its missing parts supplied by reference TRBV7-9 and TRBJ1-2, is DTGVSQNPRHKITKRGQNVTFRCDPISEHNRLYWYRQTLGQGPEFLTYFQNEAQLEKSRLLSDRFSAERPKGSFSTLEIQRTEQGDSAMYLCASSKIGQGANYGYTFGSGTRLTVV.

The rearrangement joins TRBV5-6 to TRBJ2-6; 7 bases agree with TRBD1. J was trimmed by 3 bases and V by 4 bases; bases with no gene match: 4. Germline V CDR1 and CDR2: SGHDT, YYEEEE. There are 15 residues in the CDR3. This chain's CDR3 is CASSLGGFGANVLTF. The CDR3 DNA reads as TGTGCCAGCAGCCTAGGGGGCTTTGGGGCCAACGTCCTGACTTTC.

The chain uses TRBV7-9 and TRBJ1-2; D remains unclear. V shed 1 base and J shed 8 bases, with 17 bases lying between them. The germline V gene has CDR1 SEHNR and CDR2 FQNEAQ (reference sequence). The CDR3 sequence is 15 residues long. This CDR3 is CASSLDRRVTGGYTF. CDR3 bases: TGTGCCAGCAGCTTAGATCGAAGGGTGACGGGGGGCTACACCTTC.

The genes are TRBV29-1 and TRBJ2-7, with D possibly matching TRBD1 (6 bases). This CDR3 has 14 residues. Germline loops: CDR1 SQVTM, CDR2 ANQGSEA. Between the trimmed V and J ends, which lost 7 bases and 6 bases, there was a span of 22 bases. The CDR3 loop is CSAARGNAQAEQYF. The CDR3 DNA is TGCAGCGCTGCAAGGGGGAACGCGCAGGCCGAGCAGTACTTC.

This clone has only a few counts. This chain joins TRBV7-9 and TRBJ2-5; possibly TRBD2 for D (5 bases). This CDR3 comprises 11 residues. Per germline, CDR1 SEHNR and CDR2 FQNEAQ (reference sequence). V was shortened by 7 bases and J by 5 bases, with 8 bases between the two germline ends. CDR3 sequence: CASIRRETQYF. For the CDR3, the DNA is TGTGCCAGCATCCGGAGGGAGACCCAGTACTTC. Combining the CDR3 with reference TRBV7-9 and TRBJ2-5 gives the whole variable domain DTGVSQNPRHKITKRGQNVTFRCDPISEHNRLYWYRQTLGQGPEFLTYFQNEAQLEKSRLLSDRFSAERPKGSFSTLEIQRTEQGDSAMYLCASIRRETQYFGPGTRLLVL.

V gene TRBV5-1 combines with J gene TRBJ2-5; 9 positions agree with TRBD1. The CDR3 extends over 14 amino acids. V lost 4 bases and J lost 5; bases outside the gene matches: 6. Germline loops: CDR1 SGHRS, CDR2 YFSETQ. CDR3: CASSRTGGHETQYF. The CDR3 region has the DNA TGCGCCAGCAGCCGAACAGGGGGCCATGAGACCCAGTACTTC.

This clone was observed a few times. The V gene is TRBV29-1, the J gene TRBJ1-1; D gene ambiguous. The CDR3 sequence is 14 residues long. Per germline, CDR1 SQVTM and CDR2 ANQGSEA. Trimming cost V 2 bases and J 2 bases, with 12 bases left between them. The CDR3 nucleotides are TGCAGCGTTGAAAGGTGGGAGGACAACACTGAAGCTTTCTTT. Amino acid sequence: CSVERWEDNTEAFF. The full variable domain, with the rest looked up from reference TRBV29-1 and TRBJ1-1, is SAVISQKPSRDICQRGTSLTIQCQVDSQVTMMFWYRQQPGQSLTLIATANQGSEATYESGFVIDKFPISRPNLTFSTLTVSNMSPEDSSIYLCSVERWEDNTEAFFGQGTRLTVV.

This clone was seen a few times. The chain recombines TRBV4-2 with TRBJ2-7; no clear D gene. V dropped 3 bases and J dropped 2 bases, with 8 bases sitting between them. Germline CDR1 is LGHNA and CDR2 is YNFKEQ. This CDR3 is 13 amino acids long. The CDR3 region has the DNA TGTGCCAGCAGCCAGGATAGCCCCTACGAGCAGTACTTC. Translating gives CASSQDSPYEQYF.

V is TRBV9 and J is TRBJ2-5; 8 bases map to TRBD1. The germline V gene has CDR1 SGDLS and CDR2 YYNGEE. V lost 2 bases, J lost 4 bases, and 4 bases stayed unmatched. This CDR3 is 14 amino acids long. The CDR3 sequence: CASSVGTGRETQYF. The CDR3 nucleotides are TGTGCCAGCAGCGTCGGGACAGGTCGAGAGACCCAGTACTTC.

The chain links TRBV7-3 to TRBJ2-1, with 9 positions matching TRBD2. The CDR3 extends over 15 amino acids. Trimming at V came to 2 bases and at J to 4 bases, leaving 3 bases not matched to a gene. Germline CDR1 is SGHTA and CDR2 is FQGTGA. The CDR3 DNA follows: TGTGCCAGCAGCTTAGCGGGAGGGCGGTACAATGAGCAGTTCTTC. It encodes CASSLAGGRYNEQFF.